This T cell receptor beta chain appears in the sequencing data of a study of somatic mutations in cytotoxic T cells in rheumatoid arthritis. Study background: Blood (30 ml EDTA) from each patient was taken right after diagnosis, before any treatment.

The CDR3 covers 14 residues. With 4 bases removed from V and 1 base from J, the gap between germline ends came to 9 bases. Per germline, CDR1 MNHEY and CDR2 SMNVEV (reference sequence). Study-level findings and limits: Some patients, about an eighth of the 65, had a largest CD8+ clone that exceeded 20% of CD8+ cells. Within the rheumatoid arthritis patients, CD8+ clonality went up as age increased (Spearman r=0.49). The same was not true of the healthy controls.

With regard to this clone: Antigen unknown.

Sequencing was performed with immunoSEQ multiplex PCR; in TCRdb, only in-frame clones are kept and a portion is missing. The data show approximately 14,000 clones, 82% seen once. This chain connects TRBV27 to TRBJ2-3; no reliable D call. The TCR comes from an adult with rheumatoid arthritis. The specimen sequenced was CD8+ T cells sorted from blood. CDR3 bases: TGTGCCAGCAGTTCGCAGGTGGGCACAGATACGCAGTATTTT. This gives the protein CASSSQVGTDTQYF.